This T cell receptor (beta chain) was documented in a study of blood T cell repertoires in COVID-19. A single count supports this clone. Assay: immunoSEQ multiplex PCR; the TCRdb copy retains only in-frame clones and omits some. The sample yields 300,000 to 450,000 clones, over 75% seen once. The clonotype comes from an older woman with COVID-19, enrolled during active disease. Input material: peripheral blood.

The CDR3 sequence: CASSLHDRDIGQPQHF. The CDR3 nucleotides read TGTGCCAGTAGCCTCCACGACAGGGACATTGGGCAGCCCCAGCATTTT. The chain uses TRBV19 and TRBJ1-5, with 7 nucleotides matching TRBD1. J was trimmed by 7 bases and V by 6 bases; bases with no gene match: 15. This CDR3 region has 16 residues. The germline V gene has CDR1 LNHDA and CDR2 SQIVND (reference sequence).